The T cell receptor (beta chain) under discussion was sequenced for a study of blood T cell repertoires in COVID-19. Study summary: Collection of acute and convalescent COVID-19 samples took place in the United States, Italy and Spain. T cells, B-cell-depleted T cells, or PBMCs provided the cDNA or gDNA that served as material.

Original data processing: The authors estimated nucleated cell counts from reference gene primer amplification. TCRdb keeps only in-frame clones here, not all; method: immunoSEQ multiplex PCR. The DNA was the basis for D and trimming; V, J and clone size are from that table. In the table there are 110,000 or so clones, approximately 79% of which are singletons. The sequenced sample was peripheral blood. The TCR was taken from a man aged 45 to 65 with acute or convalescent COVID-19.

As DNA, the CDR3 is TGTGCCAGCAGTGACTCAGGGGGCCTCACTGAAGCTTTCTTT. Residues: CASSDSGGLTEAFF. The rearrangement links TRBV25-1 to TRBJ1-1; 8 bases match TRBD1. J gave up 4 bases and V 3 bases, and 4 bases lay outside the gene matches. CDR1 and CDR2 from the germline V gene are MGHDK and SYGVNS. The CDR3 has 14 residues.